The T cell receptor beta chain under discussion was sequenced for a study of early T cells in non-severe SARS-CoV-2 infection (dated by TCRdb to about 2021). For the study in its entirety: Because TCR sequencing relied on bulk RNA taken from unsorted whole blood, pairing of alpha and beta chains was not possible. General study outcomes and caveats: VDJdb matching was skewed toward anti-spike CD8 responses and likely underestimated virus-specific expansions by missing private and CD4 specificities.

A case-control design nested within a healthcare worker cohort in London, UK, was used, with weekly nasopharyngeal swab PCR tests and blood sampling performed. Between 23 and 31 March 2020, the week of the UK lockdown, healthcare workers were enrolled and then followed up weekly for as long as 16 weeks. There are many counts of this clonotype. Its antigen is unknown. The sample holds no much larger clone one base away, and base qualities are not on file. The library was generated by 5' RACE. The instrument was a NextSeq 500. To correct for sequencing error and PCR bias, the TCR library protocol tagged individual cDNA molecules with unique molecular identifiers. Sequencing covered both TCR alpha and beta chains, and within each sample the abundances of alpha and beta sequences were tightly co-correlated. Under the source paper's analysis protocol: Decombinator V4 was used to perform V gene, J gene and CDR3 annotation of TCR sequences. Expanded TCRs were defined as changing significantly between any two time points under a Poisson model with p below 0.0001. TCR abundances were normalised to the total number of TCRs sequenced per sample and expressed as counts per million. MAIT TCRs were defined by TRAV1-2 paired with TRAJ12, TRAJ20 or TRAJ33, and iNKT TCRs by TRAV10 paired with TRAJ18. VDJdb, accessed 1 November 2021, was searched for CMV, EBV and SARS-CoV-2 annotated TCRs, excluding TCRs annotated for multiple antigens. TCRdb handled the public reads itself, with Q25 trimming in fastp and clone calling in MiXCR, and kept productive beta chains. Every CDR3 protein is listed once, alongside the most common genes and DNA of its rows. TCRdb, rather than the study authors, made the V and J calls. The sample profile shows about 49,000 distinct CDR3 sequences; about 4% of them were found once. In total, the top ten clones hold about 6% of the sample.

Ends trimmed: V by 6 bases, J by 4 bases; bases unmatched to a gene: 5. The CDR3, from cysteine to phenylalanine, totals 13 residues. The DNA shown is the 39-base CDR3, in frame from base 1. The germline V gene specifies MNHEY as CDR1 and SVGEGT as CDR2. This clonotype was obtained from an adult who was a healthcare worker with PCR-confirmed SARS-CoV-2 infection or an uninfected control (not recorded which). The V and J segments used are TRBV6-2 or TRBV6-3 and TRBJ2-5; 7 bases in the middle match TRBD2. The sequenced material came from whole blood. CDR3 reads: CASRVSGGETQYF. The DNA is TGTGCCAGCAGGGTCTCGGGGGGAGAGACCCAGTACTTC.